This T cell receptor (beta chain) originates from a study of blood T cells in healthy people across ages (dated by TCRdb to 2014 to 2015). Regarding the research as a whole: In model experiments, template switching captured roughly one uniquely barcoded TCR beta cDNA molecule for every two T cells. Donors were grouped into four age groups: young (average about 15 years), middle-aged (around 39), aged (around 66) and long-lived (roughly 80). The study analyzed two additional independent replicas of 1 million unique cDNA reads from the same blood draw for two donors, one aged 18 to 29 and one aged 80 or older. Age-related changes in TCR beta repertoire diversity were measured in the study by deep sequencing normalized with unique cDNA molecular identifiers. To avoid experimental bias, donors of different ages were distributed randomly across sequencing lanes.

On this clonotype itself: The target of this receptor is not known. One junction end does not reproduce the germline sequence, and a read error may be involved.

The approximately 40 donors, aged 6 to 90 years, were systemically healthy Caucasian individuals from Russia. Roughly 11 milliliters of peripheral blood were drawn from each donor into EDTA-treated Vacutainer tubes. Ficoll-Paque density-gradient centrifugation was used to isolate PBMCs, with at least 6 million per sample. Trizol reagent was used to extract total RNA from PBMCs, with at least 5 micrograms per sample. For every donor, flow cytometry on a PBMC aliquot measured the percentage of naive CD45RAhigh/CD27high T cells. Receptor amplification or capture employed 5' RACE. The sequencing machine was an Illumina HiSeq 2500. The second PCR ran for roughly 7 to 12 cycles and used a J-beta primer mix along with a sample-barcoded 5' primer. A unique molecular identifier was introduced onto each TCR beta cDNA molecule by a template-switch 5' adaptor carrying 12 random nucleotides. Each sample yielded at least 3 million CDR3-containing paired-end reads. First-strand cDNA synthesis was performed from all RNA using the Mint cDNA synthesis kit, with priming by a TRBC-specific oligonucleotide. All cDNA was treated with uracil-DNA glycosylase and then went through a first 18-cycle PCR with the universal primers M1SS and BC2_uni_R. Per the source publication's procedure: For normalization, 1 million high-quality reads, each with a distinct molecular identifier, were randomly selected from each sample. Instead of being binned into consensus sequences, reads with shared molecular identifiers were discarded. CDR3 identification, clonotype clustering and error correction used MiTCR with a Q25 quality threshold and the strictest error-elimination algorithm. A nonparametric unseen species model using Euler transformation provided a lower-bound estimate of total TCR beta diversity. Using fastp at Q25 and MiXCR, TCRdb reprocessed the public reads and kept productive beta chains. Every CDR3 protein is listed once, alongside the most common genes and DNA of its rows. These V and J calls rely on TCRdb rather than the paper's analysis. Recorded for this sample are roughly 1.6 million distinct CDR3 sequences; about 35% of them occurred a single time. Jointly, the top ten make up roughly 12% of the sample.

The paper as a whole reports these results and caveats: There was a strong correlation between observed TCR beta diversity and the percentage of naive T cells measured by flow cytometry. Because the CMV infection status of the donors was unknown, age-related changes in expanded clonotypes may potentially have been confounded. The long-lived group showed more naive CD4+ T cells, fewer expanded clones and increased TCR diversity than the aged group, suggesting age selection. Observed TCR beta diversity per million T cells fell roughly linearly with age, and a significant reduction was already apparent by age roughly 40. Bulk unsorted PBMC profiling prevented conclusive comparison of naive and antigen-experienced compartments. Estimates of total diversity based on one million sequenced T cells were considered lower bounds and underestimates.

The CDR3 spans 15 residues, from the cysteine through the phenylalanine. The entry retains the CDR3 DNA only, 45 bases that are in frame from base 1. CDR1 is given as SGHRS and CDR2 as YFSETQ, both from the germline V gene. This clonotype was obtained from a woman aged 25 to 39 in good health. The chain employs TRBV5-1 and TRBJ2-1; TRBD1 matches 9 bases in the middle. The specimen sequenced was blood. The CDR3 has the sequence CANSVHRGPYNEQFF. The base sequence is TGCGCCAACAGCGTCCACAGGGGGCCCTACAATGAGCAGTTCTTC. Reference TRBV5-1 and TRBJ2-1 proteins supply the regions before and after the CDR3; the full variable domain is: KAGVTQTPRYLIKTRGQQVTLSCSPISGHRSVSWYQQTPGQGLQFLFEYFSETQRNKGNFPGRFSGRQFSNSRSEMNVSTLELGDSALYLCANSVHRGPYNEQFFGPGTRLTVL.